What follows describes a single T cell receptor (beta chain). Its antigen is unknown. The sample is drawn from a study of cytomegalovirus exposure and HLA in healthy donors. Study-wide points: Some segments of the V type, notably TRBV6-2 and TRBV6-3, were excluded as indistinguishable.

The PCR used 60 Vbeta and 13 Jbeta primers. Some clones are missing from TCRdb's copy, which holds only in-frame ones; the method was immunoSEQ multiplex PCR. The sample lists 160,000 or so clones, about three quarters occurring once. Between the trimmed V and J ends, which lost 1 base and 4 bases, there was a span of 10 bases. The CDR3 is 14 amino acids. Germline loops: CDR1 SGHVS, CDR2 FNYEAQ. The chain is built from TRBV7-6 and TRBJ1-1, with a tentative D call TRBD1 (6 bases). Material for sequencing was PBMCs. This TCR derives from a woman between 40 and 55 years old in good health and CMV-seropositive. The CDR3 DNA sequence: TGTGCCAGCAGCTTAGAGACAGGCTCCACTGAAGCTTTCTTT. Its protein product is CASSLETGSTEAFF.